The clone carrying this TCR beta chain was picked up a small number of times. This record belongs to a study of blood T cell repertoires in COVID-19. Overall study: Some COVID-19 samples were acute and others convalescent; all came from the United States, Italy and Spain. PBMCs, B-cell-depleted T cells, or T cells were the source of the cDNA or gDNA that made up the material.

As processed by the authors: Amplification of reference gene primers provided the estimated nucleated cell counts. Assay used: immunoSEQ multiplex PCR; TCRdb lists only in-frame clones, some missing. Clonal size and the V and J genes are those of that table, whereas D and trimming came from the DNA. The table lists some 72,000 clones, 85% to 90% of them singletons, with 4.6% in the top ten. This TCR came from a man over 45 with active COVID-19. Sequencing input: peripheral blood.

In DNA, the CDR3 is TGTGCCACCAGCAGAGATTCAGTTCGAAGTTCTGGAAACACCATATATTTT. Translated, it gives CATSRDSVRSSGNTIYF. The V gene is TRBV15, the J gene TRBJ1-3, with no clear D. Germline V CDR1 and CDR2: LNHNV, YYDKDF (reference sequence). V was clipped by 0 bases and J by 1 base, with 13 bases between them. The CDR3 runs to 17 residues.